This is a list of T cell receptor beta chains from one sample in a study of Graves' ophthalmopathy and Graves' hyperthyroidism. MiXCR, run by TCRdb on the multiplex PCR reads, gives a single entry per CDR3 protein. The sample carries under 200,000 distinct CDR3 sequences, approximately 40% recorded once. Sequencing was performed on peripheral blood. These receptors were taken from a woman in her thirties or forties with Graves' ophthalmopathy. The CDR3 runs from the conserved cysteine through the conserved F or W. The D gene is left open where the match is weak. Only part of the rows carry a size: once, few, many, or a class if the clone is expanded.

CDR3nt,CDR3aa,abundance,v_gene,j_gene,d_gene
TGTGCCAGCAGTTTGACCGGGATCCAAGAGACCCAGCACTTC,CASSLTGIQETQHF,NA,TRBV6-2/TRBV6-3,TRBJ2-5,NA
TGTGCCAGTAGTATTTTGACAGACTACACCTTC,CASSILTDYTF,NA,TRBV19,TRBJ1-2,NA
TGTGCCACCAGTGACCGGGGACGGAGTATTGGCGAGCAGTACTTC,CATSDRGRSIGEQYF,NA,TRBV24-1,TRBJ2-7,NA
TGCAGTGCCCTGTCCGGGGCTGACTATGGCTACACCTTC,CSALSGADYGYTF,many,TRBV20-1,TRBJ1-2,NA
TGTGCCAGCAGTTACTCACTAGCGGGAGCTTACGAGCAGTACTTC,CASSYSLAGAYEQYF,NA,TRBV6-5,TRBJ2-7,TRBD2
TGTGCCAGTAGTGGAAATAGTGGGGGCAATCAGCCCCAGCATTTT,CASSGNSGGNQPQHF,many,TRBV19,TRBJ1-5,NA
TGCAGCGTCGTCGGGTTGGGGGTCGGGGACGAGCAGTACTTC,CSVVGLGVGDEQYF,NA,TRBV29-1,TRBJ2-7,NA
TGTGCCAGCAGTTACTCAGACAGCCGATACGAGCAGTACTTC,CASSYSDSRYEQYF,many,TRBV6-5,TRBJ2-7,NA
TGCAGTGCTACTCCTACAGGGGACCTTTCCTACGAGCAGTACTTC,CSATPTGDLSYEQYF,many,TRBV20-1,TRBJ2-7,TRBD1
TGTGCCAGCAGCTCGGAGGTGAGACCCCTCCACTTT,CASSSEVRPLHF,NA,TRBV14,TRBJ1-6,NA
TGTGCCAGTAGTATCGGACAGGGATTTGAGTATGGCTACACCTTC,CASSIGQGFEYGYTF,many,TRBV19,TRBJ1-2,TRBD1
TGCAGCGCTAGCCTACAGGGTGGTTCACCCCTCCACTTT,CSASLQGGSPLHF,many,TRBV20-1,TRBJ1-6,NA
TGCGCCAGCAGCTTGGCGACTAGTTACGAGACCCAGTACTTC,CASSLATSYETQYF,many,TRBV5-1,TRBJ2-5,NA
TGTGCCAGCAGTTATACCCAGACAGGGGAGGCCACTGAAGCTTTCTTT,CASSYTQTGEATEAFF,many,TRBV6-5,TRBJ1-1,TRBD1
TGTGCCAGCAGCCAGACGGCAGGGATTGAGCTCTATGGCTACACCTTC,CASSQTAGIELYGYTF,NA,TRBV4-2,TRBJ1-2,NA
TGTGCCAGCAGGGCCCCCGGAAGCTACGAGCAGTACTTC,CASRAPGSYEQYF,NA,TRBV6-1,TRBJ2-7,NA
TGTGCCAGCTCACCTAACAGGGCTATGAACACTGAAGCTTTCTTT,CASSPNRAMNTEAFF,many,TRBV18,TRBJ1-1,NA
TGTGCCAGCAGTGACGACAGGGGGACTGAAGCTTTCTTT,CASSDDRGTEAFF,many,TRBV6-4,TRBJ1-1,TRBD1
TGTGCCAGCAGTTACTCGATTCCGGGACAGGGAAATACCCAGTACTTC,CASSYSIPGQGNTQYF,many,TRBV6-2/TRBV6-3,TRBJ2-5,TRBD1
TGCAGTGCTAGCGGGCAGGGCGGACAGCCCCAGCATTTT,CSASGQGGQPQHF,many,TRBV20-1,TRBJ1-5,NA
TGCAGTGCTAGAGTTCGGGGAGGGAACACTGAAGCTTTCTTT,CSARVRGGNTEAFF,many,TRBV20-1,TRBJ1-1,NA
TGCAGTGCTTTTAGCGGGGGGGCCAGAGAGACCCAGTACTTC,CSAFSGGARETQYF,NA,TRBV20-1,TRBJ2-5,TRBD2
TGTGCCAGCAGTTTAATAGACACTGAAGCTTTCTTT,CASSLIDTEAFF,many,TRBV27,TRBJ1-1,NA
TGTGCCAGCAGAGACGAATCCGGGACCCCGGCGGACTATGGCTACACCTTC,CASRDESGTPADYGYTF,NA,TRBV6-4,TRBJ1-2,NA
TGTGCCAGCAGTGAAGCCGACGGAAGGATGATTCAGTACTTC,CASSEADGRMIQYF,NA,TRBV6-1,TRBJ2-4,NA
TGTGCCAGCTATCTGGAAGAGACCCAGTACTTC,CASYLEETQYF,NA,TRBV2,TRBJ2-5,NA
TGTGCCAGCAGTTCTAGCGGGAGCCCCCTCGCCTACGAGCAGTACTTC,CASSSSGSPLAYEQYF,once,TRBV28,TRBJ2-7,TRBD2
TGCAGTGCCGTGAGAAATGGGGGAAACATTCAGTACTTC,CSAVRNGGNIQYF,many,TRBV20-1,TRBJ2-4,NA
TGCAGTGCTAAAGATGGATTGGGGGACACTGAAGCTTTCTTT,CSAKDGLGDTEAFF,many,TRBV20-1,TRBJ1-1,NA
TGTGCCAGTAGTATCAGGGGACTTGAGTACGAGCAGTACTTC,CASSIRGLEYEQYF,NA,TRBV19,TRBJ2-7,NA
TGTGCCAGCAGTAAGACAGGGAACACTGAAGCTTTCTTT,CASSKTGNTEAFF,many,TRBV12-3/TRBV12-4,TRBJ1-1,NA
TGCAGTGTAGCGACCGGGACTAGTAAGTCCTACGAGCAGTACTTC,CSVATGTSKSYEQYF,once,TRBV20-1,TRBJ2-7,TRBD2
TGTGCCAGCAGCCCCCAGGTTAACACCGGGGAGCTGTTTTTT,CASSPQVNTGELFF,many,TRBV5-5,TRBJ2-2,NA
TGTGCCAGTGGACAGGGTAGCAATCAGCCCCAGCATTTT,CASGQGSNQPQHF,NA,TRBV19,TRBJ1-5,TRBD1
TGTGCCAGTACCTCGACTAGCGGGAGCGCCGGGGAGCTGTTTTTT,CASTSTSGSAGELFF,NA,TRBV19,TRBJ2-2,TRBD2
TGTGCCAGCAGCTTAGCACTGACAGGGCGAGGCAATCAGCCCCAGCATTTT,CASSLALTGRGNQPQHF,NA,TRBV7-8,TRBJ1-5,TRBD1
TGTGCCAGCAGGGTCGGACTGATAAAAGAGACCCAGTACTTC,CASRVGLIKETQYF,NA,TRBV6-1,TRBJ2-5,NA
TGTGCCAGCAGTTATGTCGGGGGGAAGTACTTC,CASSYVGGKYF,many,TRBV6-5,TRBJ2-7,TRBD2
TGTGCCAGCAGCCCTGGGACGGACCCTAAGTACTTC,CASSPGTDPKYF,NA,TRBV28,TRBJ2-5,NA
TGTGCCACCAGCAGAGATGGTGGCTCCAGCTCCTACGAGCAGTACTTC,CATSRDGGSSSYEQYF,NA,TRBV15,TRBJ2-7,NA
TGCAGTGCTCTGCCGGGACAGGGGAACGCAGATACGCAGTATTTT,CSALPGQGNADTQYF,many,TRBV20-1,TRBJ2-3,TRBD1
TGTGCCAGTAGTATTGGTCAGGGGGCGACCTACGAGCAGTACTTC,CASSIGQGATYEQYF,many,TRBV19,TRBJ2-7,TRBD1
TGTGCCACCAGCAAACCGGGACAGGGGATCTACGAGCAGTACTTC,CATSKPGQGIYEQYF,NA,TRBV15,TRBJ2-7,TRBD1
TGTGCCAGCTTTGACAGGGGTAACGAGCAGTACTTC,CASFDRGNEQYF,NA,TRBV6-1,TRBJ2-7,TRBD1
TGTGCCAGCAGTTCTGACAGAGCCTACGAGCAGTACTTC,CASSSDRAYEQYF,few,TRBV6-2/TRBV6-3,TRBJ2-7,NA
TGCAGTGCTCCGCCCGGACTAGGCGCAAGAGAGACCCAGTACTTC,CSAPPGLGARETQYF,many,TRBV20-1,TRBJ2-5,TRBD2
TGTGCCAGTAGTATGGACTACTACGAGCAGTACTTC,CASSMDYYEQYF,many,TRBV19,TRBJ2-7,NA
TGTGCCATCAGTGACGGGGAGACCCAGTACTTC,CAISDGETQYF,many,TRBV10-3,TRBJ2-5,NA
TGTGCCAGCTCGCGACAGGGGGCCGAGCAGTACTTC,CASSRQGAEQYF,once,TRBV13,TRBJ2-7,TRBD1
TGCGCCAGCAGCCCATTTCAGGGTCCCACCGGGGAGCTGTTTTTT,CASSPFQGPTGELFF,many,TRBV4-3,TRBJ2-2,NA
TGTGCCAGCAGTTTATTGGGACTAAGCTCCTACGAGCAGTACTTC,CASSLLGLSSYEQYF,many,TRBV28,TRBJ2-7,TRBD2
TGTGCCAGTACCTTACAGGGAGACAATCAGCCCCAGCATTTT,CASTLQGDNQPQHF,few,TRBV19,TRBJ1-5,NA
TGTGCCAGCAGTGAAGCGACAGGGGACTATGGCTACACCTTC,CASSEATGDYGYTF,many,TRBV6-1,TRBJ1-2,TRBD1
TGTGCCAGCAGTCCAGGACAGGCAGCTAACTATGGCTACACCTTC,CASSPGQAANYGYTF,NA,TRBV12-3/TRBV12-4,TRBJ1-2,TRBD1
TGTGCCAGCGGGGACACCTATTCGAATCAGCCCCAGCATTTT,CASGDTYSNQPQHF,NA,TRBV7-8,TRBJ1-5,NA